These 9 T cell receptor beta chains were sequenced from one sample in a study of blood T cells in healthy people across ages. Combining a sample-barcoded 5' primer with a J-beta primer mix, a second PCR ran for roughly 7 to 12 cycles. Each CDR3 protein gets one entry after TCRdb re-called the 5' RACE reads with MiXCR. This table holds fewer than 2 million distinct CDR3 sequences, about two fifths found once. Sequencing was carried out using blood. Receptors were obtained from a human donor in good health.

V gene TRBV18 combines with J gene TRBJ2-7; 7 bases match TRBD1. This CDR3 has 15 residues. The germline V gene has CDR1 KGHSH and CDR2 LQKENI. With V trimmed by 3 bases and J by 6 bases, 11 bases remained unmatched. CDR3 DNA: TGTGCCAGCTCACCGGCCCGGGACAGTTTCGGCGAGCAGTACTTC. This translates into CASSPARDSFGEQYF.

The gene calls are TRBV4-1 and TRBJ2-5; possibly TRBD1 for D (7 bases). This CDR3 has 15 residues. Deletions cut 3 bases from V and 4 bases from J, with 15 bases between. Germline loops: CDR1 MGHRA, CDR2 YSYEKL. This CDR3 reads CASSHLQGGLETQYF. In DNA, the CDR3 is TGCGCCAGCAGCCACCTTCAGGGGGGTTTAGAGACCCAGTACTTC.

This clonotype was found a few times. The chain joins TRBV29-1 to TRBJ2-5; 9 positions match TRBD1. This CDR3 has 14 residues. After removal of 6 bases from V and 5 bases from J, the junction contained 10 bases not matched to a gene. The germline gives CDR1 SQVTM, CDR2 ANQGSEA. In nucleotides, the CDR3 is TGCAGCGTCGGGCAAACAGGGGGCAGGGAGACCCAGTACTTC. Its protein is CSVGQTGGRETQYF.

The chain couples TRBV5-1 to TRBJ1-2; no clear D. Germline CDR1 SGHRS, CDR2 YFSETQ. With 5 bases removed from V and 7 bases from J, the gap between germline ends came to 18 bases. The CDR3 totals 14 residues. The CDR3 is CASRSDPTERGYTF. The CDR3 DNA reads TGCGCCAGCAGGTCCGACCCGACGGAACGTGGCTACACCTTC.

The DNA for the CDR3 is TGCGCCAGCAGCCTCCGGGACAGGGCCCACAATGAGCAGTTCTTC. It codes for CASSLRDRAHNEQFF. The rearrangement uses TRBV5-1 and TRBJ2-1; 9 nucleotides line up with TRBD1. CDR1 and CDR2 (germline): SGHRS, YFSETQ. Losses at the gene ends were 4 bases for V and 5 bases for J; bases not matched to a gene: 7. This CDR3 has 15 amino acids. Together with reference TRBV5-1 and TRBJ2-1, the CDR3 gives the full variable domain: KAGVTQTPRYLIKTRGQQVTLSCSPISGHRSVSWYQQTPGQGLQFLFEYFSETQRNKGNFPGRFSGRQFSNSRSEMNVSTLELGDSALYLCASSLRDRAHNEQFFGPGTRLTVL.

V is TRBV6-5 and J is TRBJ2-3, with D uncertain. Trimming stripped 5 bases from V and 1 base from J, with 10 bases between. This CDR3 is built from 14 residues. Germline assignment: CDR1 MNHEY and CDR2 SVGAGI. The CDR3 region has the DNA TGTGCCAGCAGTCACTACACTGGCACAGATACGCAGTATTTT. Its protein product is CASSHYTGTDTQYF.

V usage is TRBV20-1 and J usage is TRBJ1-3; 7 bases fit TRBD1. The CDR3 consists of 17 residues. Germline V lookup: CDR1 DFQATT, CDR2 SNEGSKA (reference sequence). The V segment lost 6 bases and the J segment 0 bases; nucleotides outside the gene matches: 14. DNA of the CDR3: TGCAGTGCGGGACAGTTGACGGTCCGGGGCTCTGGAAACACCATATATTTT. Its translation: CSAGQLTVRGSGNTIYF.

The rearrangement joins TRBV11-2 to TRBJ2-1; TRBD1 aligns across 8 bases. Germline V CDR1 and CDR2: SGHAT, FQNNGV. Trimming removed 1 base from V and 7 bases from J; junction bases left unmatched: 9. The CDR3 has 16 amino acids. In nucleotides, the CDR3 is TGTGCCAGCAGCTTAGGTTCACAGGGGGTTTGGAATGAGCAGTTCTTC. Protein: CASSLGSQGVWNEQFF. Full variable domain (rest looked up from reference TRBV11-2 and TRBJ2-1): EAGVAQSPRYKIIEKRQSVAFWCNPISGHATLYWYQQILGQGPKLLIQFQNNGVVDDSQLPKDRFSAERLKGVDSTLKIQPAKLEDSAVYLCASSLGSQGVWNEQFFGPGTRLTVL.

This sequence joins TRBV4-1 and TRBJ2-1; 11 bases are a match to TRBD1. Germline CDR1 is MGHRA and CDR2 is YSYEKL. The junction had 4 bases not matched to a gene; V was cut back by 2 bases and J by 7 bases. The CDR3 has 15 amino acids. This chain's CDR3 is CASSQHGQGANEQFF. The CDR3 nucleotides read TGCGCCAGCAGCCAACACGGACAGGGGGCGAATGAGCAGTTCTTC.